The entry below describes one T cell receptor (beta chain). The data were produced by immunoSEQ multiplex PCR, yet TCRdb's version contains in-frame clones alone and is incomplete. This table has about 51,000 clones, about 84% appearing once. This specimen comes from a study of PD-1 blockade in mismatch repair-deficient tumors. The overall study: Patients had eleven to twelve mismatch repair-deficient cancer types and were previously treated and progressing.

This CDR3 region has 16 residues. From germline, CDR1 is LNHDA and CDR2 SQIVND (reference sequence). V was clipped by 3 bases and J by 0 bases, with 13 bases between them. The sample was peripheral blood, taken roughly 20 weeks after starting pembrolizumab. The receptor comes from an adult with mismatch repair-deficient cancer. This chain uses TRBV19 with TRBJ2-3; D may be TRBD1 (5 bases). As DNA, the CDR3 is TGTGCCAGTAGTATGCTGGGTGGACACAGCACAGATACGCAGTATTTT. Amino acids: CASSMLGGHSTDTQYF.